This TCR beta chain was captured by sequencing in a study of blood T cell repertoires in COVID-19. Across the whole study: COVID-19 samples from acute and convalescent phases originated in the United States, Italy and Spain. PBMCs, B-cell-depleted T cells, or T cells were the source of the cDNA or gDNA that made up the material.

The CDR3 has 14 residues. Trimming removed 5 bases at V and 5 bases at J, with 16 bases between. Per the germline V gene, CDR1 is LGHDT and CDR2 is YNNKEL (reference sequence). In the original workflow: Estimation of nucleated cell counts was performed using reference gene primer amplification. Measured with immunoSEQ multiplex PCR; TCRdb has only the in-frame clones, and not every one. V and J calls and clone size are those listed in that table; D and trimming were worked out from the DNA. The profile shows roughly 140,000 clones, around 77% of them singletons. The clonotype originates from a man in his fifties with active or convalescent COVID-19. Sequenced: peripheral blood. This chain joins TRBV3-1 (or the pseudogene TRBV3-2) and TRBJ2-7; D possibly corresponds to TRBD1 (5 bases). CDR3 amino acids: CASSRTRPGNEQYF. The CDR3, as DNA: TGTGCCAGCAGCAGGACCAGGCCAGGGAACGAGCAGTACTTC.